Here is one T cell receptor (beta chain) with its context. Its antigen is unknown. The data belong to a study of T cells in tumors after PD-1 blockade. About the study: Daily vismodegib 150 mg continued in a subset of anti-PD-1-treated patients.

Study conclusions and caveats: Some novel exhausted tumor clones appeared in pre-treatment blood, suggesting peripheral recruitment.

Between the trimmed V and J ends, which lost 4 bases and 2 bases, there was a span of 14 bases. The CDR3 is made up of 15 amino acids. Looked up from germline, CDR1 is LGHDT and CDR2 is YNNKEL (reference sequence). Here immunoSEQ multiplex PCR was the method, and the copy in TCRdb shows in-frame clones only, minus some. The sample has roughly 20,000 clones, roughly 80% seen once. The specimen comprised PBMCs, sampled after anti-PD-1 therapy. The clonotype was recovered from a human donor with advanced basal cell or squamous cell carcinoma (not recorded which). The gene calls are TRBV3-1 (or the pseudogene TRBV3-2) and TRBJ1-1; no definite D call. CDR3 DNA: TGTGCCAGCAGCCCCAGTTCGGAGGGAAACACTGAAGCTTTCTTT. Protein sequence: CASSPSSEGNTEAFF.